The 4 T cell receptor beta chains given below trace back to one sample, sequenced in a study of metastatic and nonmetastatic thyroid tumors. TCRdb re-called the PCR reads through MiXCR. The table has 35,000 to 45,000 clones, about 12% seen once. Among the patients, none had received any treatment before thyroid surgery. The specimen was blood. These receptors were taken from a male donor with papillary thyroid cancer or a benign thyroid nodule (not recorded which). Some clones in this sample may be carry-over from other donors' samples.

This clone has at least ten counts. The chain joins TRBV9 to TRBJ2-2; TRBD2 might be the D (6 bases). Trimming took 5 bases from V and 3 from J, leaving 14 bases between them. Looked up from germline, CDR1 is SGDLS and CDR2 is YYNGEE. The CDR3 is 15 amino acids. The CDR3 bases are TGTGCCAGCAGTTCCCGGGACTCCTACACCGGGGAGCTGTTTTTT. Residues: CASSSRDSYTGELFF. Complete variable domain (other parts from reference TRBV9 and TRBJ2-2): DSGVTQTPKHLITATGQRVTLRCSPRSGDLSVYWYQQSLDQGLQFLIQYYNGEERAKGNILERFSAQQFPDLHSELNLSSLELGDSALYFCASSSRDSYTGELFFGEGSRLTVL.

This clone was seen more than once but under ten times. The J gene is TRBJ2-7, the V gene TRBV28; D gene uncertain. Germline V gene lookup returns CDR1 MDHEN and CDR2 SYDVKM. V was clipped by 8 bases and J by 3 bases, with 11 bases between them. The CDR3 is 12 residues long. The CDR3 DNA is TGTGCCAGCGACCTGGACGGCTACGAGCAGTACTTC. Protein: CASDLDGYEQYF. The whole variable domain, remainder taken from reference TRBV28 and TRBJ2-7, is DVKVTQSSRYLVKRTGEKVFLECVQDMDHENMFWYRQDPGLGLRLIYFSYDVKMKEKGDIPEGYSVSREKKERFSLILESASTNQTSMYLCASDLDGYEQYFGPGTRLTVT.

This clone was found many times. The J gene is TRBJ2-3, the V gene TRBV28; possibly TRBD2 for D (7 bases). CDR3 length: 15 residues. The germline V gene encodes CDR1 MDHEN and CDR2 SYDVKM. V lost 6 bases to trimming and J lost 1 base, with 14 bases between them. The CDR3 loop reads CASSAGAAGTDTQYF. DNA for the CDR3: TGTGCCAGCAGCGCGGGGGCAGCCGGCACAGATACGCAGTATTTT.

In this sample, this clone turned up many times. This sequence joins TRBV11-3 and TRBJ1-6, with D uncertain. Germline-derived CDR1 and CDR2 are SGHNT and YENEEA. The CDR3 length is 16 residues. The V gene lost 5 bases and the J gene lost 4 bases, with 15 bases spanning the gap. The chain's CDR3 is CASSPVGEPYNSPLHF. In DNA form, the CDR3 reads TGTGCCAGCAGCCCCGTCGGGGAACCGTATAATTCACCCCTCCACTTT.